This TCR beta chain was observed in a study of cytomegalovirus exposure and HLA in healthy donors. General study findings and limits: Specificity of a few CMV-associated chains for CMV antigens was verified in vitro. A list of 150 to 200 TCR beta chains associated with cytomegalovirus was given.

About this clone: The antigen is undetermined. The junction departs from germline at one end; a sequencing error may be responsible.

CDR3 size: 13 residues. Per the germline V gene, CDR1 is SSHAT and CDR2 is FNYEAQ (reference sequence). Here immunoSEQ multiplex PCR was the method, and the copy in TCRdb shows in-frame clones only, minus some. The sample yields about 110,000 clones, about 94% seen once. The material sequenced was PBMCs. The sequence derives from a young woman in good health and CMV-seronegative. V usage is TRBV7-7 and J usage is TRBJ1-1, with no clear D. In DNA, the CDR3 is TGTGCTAGCAGCCTCGAGATGAACACTGAAGCTTTCTTT. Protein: CASSLEMNTEAFF.